The 12 T cell receptor beta chains reported below all come from one sample, sequenced in a study of human T cells and chemical hapten exposure. Time point defined: patch test 1, 2 weeks after DPC sensitization. This sample's treatment: therapeutic diphenylcyclopropenone sensitization with weekly scalp DPC. TCRdb recomputed calls from the RACE reads with MiXCR, one row per CDR3 protein. Among about 340,000 distinct CDR3 sequences listed, roughly 6.9% were seen once. Here the sequenced sample was whole blood, taken in connection with sensitization to the hapten diphenylcyclopropenone (DPC). The receptors stem from a woman under 30 with alopecia areata. Some clones in this sample may be carry-over from other donors' samples.

The table lists this clonotype with a few counts. V usage is TRBV20-1 and J usage is TRBJ1-1; 10 bases are a match to TRBD1. V dropped 4 bases and J dropped 6; count of bases not matched to a gene: 5. This CDR3 region has 13 residues. Germline assignment: CDR1 DFQATT and CDR2 SNEGSKA (reference sequence). CDR3 DNA: TGCAGTGCTATTCTCGGACAGGGGGCTGAAGCTTTCTTT. This gives the protein CSAILGQGAEAFF.

This clonotype has just a few counts. CDR3 in amino acids: CATSRTRDTQYF. The CDR3 DNA reads TGTGCCACCAGCAGGACGAGAGATACGCAGTATTTT. This sequence joins TRBV15 and TRBJ2-3; D gene ambiguous. Germline V lookup: CDR1 LNHNV, CDR2 YYDKDF (reference sequence). V was clipped by 3 bases and J by 5 bases, with 6 bases between them. CDR3 length equals 12 residues. The full variable domain, with the rest looked up from reference TRBV15 and TRBJ2-3, is DAMVIQNPRYQVTQFGKPVTLSCSQTLNHNVMYWYQQKSSQAPKLLFHYYDKDFNNEADTPDNFQSRRPNTSFCFLDIRSPGLGDTAMYLCATSRTRDTQYFGPGTRLTVL.

This clonotype turned up a few times. The chain employs TRBV29-1 and TRBJ2-4, with 7 nucleotides matching TRBD1. CDR1 and CDR2 (germline): SQVTM, ANQGSEA. The CDR3 runs to 13 residues. After removal of 7 bases from V and 4 bases from J, the junction contained 7 bases not matched to a gene. CDR3 residues: CSAAGTDKNIQYF. The DNA of the CDR3 is TGCAGCGCCGCAGGGACAGATAAAAACATTCAGTACTTC.

At least ten counts were recorded for this clonotype. The CDR3 reads CASSARDSPLNTEAFF. In DNA form, the CDR3 reads TGTGCCAGCAGCGCCAGGGACAGCCCATTAAACACTGAAGCTTTCTTT. The chain recombines TRBV7-8 with TRBJ1-1; 7 positions match TRBD1. Germline CDR1 reads SGHVS; CDR2 reads FQNEAQ. This CDR3 comprises 16 residues. Unmatched junction bases numbered 11, after V lost 5 bases and J lost 2 bases.

The sample holds a few counts of this clonotype. V gene TRBV28 combines with J gene TRBJ2-7; 9 bases fit TRBD1. Per germline, CDR1 MDHEN and CDR2 SYDVKM. The V segment lost 5 bases and the J segment 2 bases; nucleotides outside the gene matches: 10. The CDR3 covers 16 residues. Here the CDR3 DNA reads TGTGCCAGCAGTGCGCCGGGACAGGGATTTACCTACGAGCAGTACTTC. It yields the protein CASSAPGQGFTYEQYF.

In its sample, this clonotype was seen a few times. The chain combines TRBV4-3 with TRBJ2-3; tentative D call: TRBD2 (5 bases). CDR1 and CDR2 (germline): LGHNA, YSLEER. V was pared by 0 bases and J by 2 bases, with 15 bases between. The CDR3 sequence is 17 residues long. The CDR3 nucleotides are TGCGCCAGCAGCCAAGATTTCCCGGCGGGCTACACAGATACGCAGTATTTT. It is translated as CASSQDFPAGYTDTQYF.

This clonotype was found a few times. This chain links TRBV3-1 with TRBJ1-5, with D uncertain. There are 14 residues in the CDR3. Trimming took 1 base from V and 2 from J, leaving 6 bases between them. Germline-derived CDR1 and CDR2 are LGHDT and YNNKEL (reference sequence). CDR3 DNA: TGTGCCAGCAGCCAAGGGACGGGCAATCAGCCCCAGCATTTT. As protein: CASSQGTGNQPQHF. Supplemented by reference TRBV3-1 and TRBJ1-5, the full variable domain reads DTAVSQTPKYLVTQMGNDKSIKCEQNLGHDTMYWYKQDSKKFLKIMFSYNNKELIINETVPNRFSPKSPDKAHLNLHINSLELGDSAVYFCASSQGTGNQPQHFGDGTRLSIL.

This clonotype was seen repeatedly, ten times or more. The J gene is TRBJ2-3, the V gene TRBV18, with 8 bases fitting TRBD2. Germline V gene lookup returns CDR1 KGHSH and CDR2 LQKENI. This CDR3 has 16 amino acids. J lost 4 bases, V lost 3 bases, and 9 bases had no gene match. For the CDR3, the DNA is TGTGCCAGCTCACCGGCGACTAGCGTGGGCCCAGATACGCAGTATTTT. Its protein is CASSPATSVGPDTQYF.

In its sample, this clonotype was seen a few times. The chain uses TRBV5-5 and TRBJ1-1, with TRBD1 matching 10 bases. Germline V gene lookup returns CDR1 SGHKS and CDR2 YYEKEE (reference sequence). CDR3 length equals 19 residues. After removal of 4 bases from V and 1 base from J, the junction contained 16 bases not matched to a gene. DNA of the CDR3: TGTGCCAGCAGCGCGACCGGGACAGGGGTTAGGTTGGCGAACACTGAAGCTTTCTTT. Translating it yields CASSATGTGVRLANTEAFF.

This clonotype came up many times. The genes are TRBV14 and TRBJ1-6, with D maybe TRBD1 (5 bases). The V end was cut by 4 bases, the J end by 9 bases, with 16 bases between. Germline V gene sequence: CDR1 SGHDN, CDR2 FVKESK. This CDR3 has 15 residues. Written as DNA, the CDR3 is TGTGCCAGCAGCCCTCCAGGGATACCAGGTTCACCCCTCCACTTT. Its translation: CASSPPGIPGSPLHF.

This clonotype has at least ten counts. J is TRBJ1-1 and V is TRBV4-3; D is undetermined. Germline V gene sequence: CDR1 LGHNA, CDR2 YSLEER. This CDR3 spans 15 amino acids. Trimming took off 0 bases at V and 7 bases at J, with 15 bases between the two ends. Written as DNA, the CDR3 is TGCGCCAGCAGCCAAGATGAAAACGCGAAGGTTGAAGCTTTCTTT. Its translation: CASSQDENAKVEAFF.

Ten or more counts support this clonotype. The rearrangement uses TRBV4-1 and TRBJ2-1; 10 nucleotides line up with TRBD1. From germline, CDR1 is MGHRA and CDR2 YSYEKL. V was pared by 1 base and J by 4 bases, with 7 bases of the junction left unmatched. The CDR3 is 17 residues long. CDR3 protein: CASSQVDRGAPYNEQFF. CDR3 coding DNA: TGCGCCAGCAGCCAAGTGGACAGGGGGGCCCCTTACAATGAGCAGTTCTTC.